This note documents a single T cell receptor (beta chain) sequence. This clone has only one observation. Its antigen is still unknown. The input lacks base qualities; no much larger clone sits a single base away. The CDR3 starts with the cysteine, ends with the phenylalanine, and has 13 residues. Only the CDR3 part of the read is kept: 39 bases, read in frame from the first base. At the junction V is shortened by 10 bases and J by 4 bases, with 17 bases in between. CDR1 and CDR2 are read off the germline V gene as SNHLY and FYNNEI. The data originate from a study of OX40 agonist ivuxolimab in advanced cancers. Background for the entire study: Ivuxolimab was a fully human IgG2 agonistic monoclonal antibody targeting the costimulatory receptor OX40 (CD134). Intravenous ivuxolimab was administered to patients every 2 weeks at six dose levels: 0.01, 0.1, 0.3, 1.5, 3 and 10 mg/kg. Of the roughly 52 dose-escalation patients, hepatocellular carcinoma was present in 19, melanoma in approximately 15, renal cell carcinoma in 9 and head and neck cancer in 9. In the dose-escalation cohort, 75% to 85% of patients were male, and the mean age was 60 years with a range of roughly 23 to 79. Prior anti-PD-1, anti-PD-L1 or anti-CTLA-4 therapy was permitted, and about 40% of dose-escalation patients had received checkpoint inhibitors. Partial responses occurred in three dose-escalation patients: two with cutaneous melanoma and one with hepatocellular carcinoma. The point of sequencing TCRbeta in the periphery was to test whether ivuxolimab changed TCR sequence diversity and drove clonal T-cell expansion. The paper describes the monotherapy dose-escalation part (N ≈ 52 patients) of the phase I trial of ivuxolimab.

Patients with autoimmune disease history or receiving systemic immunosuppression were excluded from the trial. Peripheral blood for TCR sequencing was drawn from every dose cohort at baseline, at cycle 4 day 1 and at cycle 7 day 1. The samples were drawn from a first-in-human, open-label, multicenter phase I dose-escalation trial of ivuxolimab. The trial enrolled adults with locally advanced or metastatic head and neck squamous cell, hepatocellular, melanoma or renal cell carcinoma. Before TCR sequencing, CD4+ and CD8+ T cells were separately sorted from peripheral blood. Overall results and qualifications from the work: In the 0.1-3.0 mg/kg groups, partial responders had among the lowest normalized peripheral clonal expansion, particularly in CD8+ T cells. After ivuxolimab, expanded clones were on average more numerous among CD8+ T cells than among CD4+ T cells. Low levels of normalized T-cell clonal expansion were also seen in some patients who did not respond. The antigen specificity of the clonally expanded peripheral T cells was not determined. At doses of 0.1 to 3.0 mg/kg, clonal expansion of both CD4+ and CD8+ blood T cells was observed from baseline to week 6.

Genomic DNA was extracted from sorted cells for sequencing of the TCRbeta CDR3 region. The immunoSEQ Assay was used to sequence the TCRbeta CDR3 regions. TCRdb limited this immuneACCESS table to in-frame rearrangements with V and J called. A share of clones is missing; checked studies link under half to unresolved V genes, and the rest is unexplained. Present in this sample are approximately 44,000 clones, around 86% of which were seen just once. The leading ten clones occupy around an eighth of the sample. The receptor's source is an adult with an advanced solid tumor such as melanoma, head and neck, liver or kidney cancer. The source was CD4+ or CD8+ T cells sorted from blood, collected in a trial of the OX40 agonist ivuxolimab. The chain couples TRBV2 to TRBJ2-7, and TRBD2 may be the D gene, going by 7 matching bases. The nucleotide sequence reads TGTGCCAAGGGGGAGGGTGCGGGTTACGAGCAGTACTTC. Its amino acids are CAKGEGAGYEQYF.